This T cell receptor (beta chain) was retrieved from a study of OX40 agonist ivuxolimab in advanced cancers. Method: immunoSEQ multiplex PCR; TCRdb's copy keeps in-frame clones and lacks some. The data show roughly 55,000 clones, with about 80% seen just once and less than 4.5% held by the top ten. This clone was counted a few times. What it binds is unknown. Findings and caveats of the study: Some of the nonresponding patients also showed low levels of normalized T-cell clonal expansion. With doses of 0.1 to 3.0 mg/kg, CD4+ and CD8+ blood T cells had undergone clonal expansion by week 6. In CD8+ T cells, expanded clones were on average more numerous than in CD4+.

The sample consisted of CD4+ or CD8+ T cells sorted from blood, taken in a trial of the OX40 agonist ivuxolimab. The source is an adult with an advanced solid tumor such as melanoma, head and neck, liver or kidney cancer.

The CDR3: CASSVSPTSVYEQYF. The DNA for the CDR3 is TGTGCCAGCAGCGTAAGCCCTACGAGCGTCTACGAGCAGTACTTC. The V and J genes are TRBV9 and TRBJ2-7; D gene uncertain. V shed 1 base and J shed 3 bases, with 14 bases lying between them. Per germline, CDR1 SGDLS and CDR2 YYNGEE. The CDR3 totals 15 residues. Complete variable domain (other parts from reference TRBV9 and TRBJ2-7): DSGVTQTPKHLITATGQRVTLRCSPRSGDLSVYWYQQSLDQGLQFLIQYYNGEERAKGNILERFSAQQFPDLHSELNLSSLELGDSALYFCASSVSPTSVYEQYFGPGTRLTVT.